Included here is one TCR beta chain sequence, with context. This sample stems from a study of CD8 T cells in ankylosing spondylitis. TCRdb reprocessed the 5' RACE reads via MiXCR and lists one record per CDR3 protein. The data hold under 300,000 distinct CDR3 sequences, with 15% to 20% observed a single time. This receptor was identified in a male donor with ankylosing spondylitis or in good health (not recorded which). Material: blood, either unsorted or a sorted T cell fraction (not recorded which).

The CDR3 sequence is CASSKGSVEREQYF. For the CDR3, the DNA is TGTGCCAGCAGCAAGGGGTCGGTGGAGCGCGAGCAGTACTTC. This chain joins TRBV21-1 and TRBJ2-7. TRBV21-1 is described as a pseudogene. CDR3 length equals 14 residues.